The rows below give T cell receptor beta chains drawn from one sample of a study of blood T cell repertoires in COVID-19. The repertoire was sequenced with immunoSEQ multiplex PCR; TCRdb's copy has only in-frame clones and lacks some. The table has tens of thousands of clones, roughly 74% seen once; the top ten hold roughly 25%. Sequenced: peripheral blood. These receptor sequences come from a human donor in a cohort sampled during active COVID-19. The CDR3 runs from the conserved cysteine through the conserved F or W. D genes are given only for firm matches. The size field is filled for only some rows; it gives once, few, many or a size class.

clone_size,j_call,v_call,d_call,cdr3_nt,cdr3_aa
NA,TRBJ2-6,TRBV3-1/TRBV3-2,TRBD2,TGTGCCAGCAGCCAAGACCTAGCGGGGGGCTCTGGGGCCAACGTCCTGACTTTC,CASSQDLAGGSGANVLTF
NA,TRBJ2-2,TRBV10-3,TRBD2,TGTGCCATCAGTGCAGATAGCGGGAGGTCCGGGGAGCTGTTTTTT,CAISADSGRSGELFF
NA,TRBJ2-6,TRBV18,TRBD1,TGTGCCAGCTCACCACTATTAGGGACAGGGGTAAACTCTGGGGCCAACGTCCTGACTTTC,CASSPLLGTGVNSGANVLTF
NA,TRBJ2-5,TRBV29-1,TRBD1,TGCAGCGTTGAAGACGGGACAGGGAAAGAGACCCAGTACTTC,CSVEDGTGKETQYF
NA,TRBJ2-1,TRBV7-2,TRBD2,TGTGCCAGCAGCTTACTAGCGGTTGAGCAGTTCTTC,CASSLLAVEQFF
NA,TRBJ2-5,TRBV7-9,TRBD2,TGTGCCAGCAGCTTAGCGACTGGCGGGAGGGAAGAGACCCAGTACTTC,CASSLATGGREETQYF
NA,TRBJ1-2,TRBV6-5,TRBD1,TGTGCCAGCAGCGAGACAGGGAGTCGAACCTATGGCTACACCTTC,CASSETGSRTYGYTF
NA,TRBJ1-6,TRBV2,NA,TGTGCCAGCAGGCGACAGTACAGGGCCCGGTACAATTCACCCCTCCACTTT,CASRRQYRARYNSPLHF
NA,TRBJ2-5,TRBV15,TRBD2,TGTGCCACCAGCAGAGATGGGGCGGGGGTGAGCGGCGAGACCCAGTACTTC,CATSRDGAGVSGETQYF
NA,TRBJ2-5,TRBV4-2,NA,TGTGCCAGCAGCCAAGATCTTGAGCGGGCCCAGTACTTC,CASSQDLERAQYF
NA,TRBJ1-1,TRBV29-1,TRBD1,TGCAGCACTCGACAGGGCACCACTGAAGCTTTCTTT,CSTRQGTTEAFF
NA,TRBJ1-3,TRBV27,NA,TGTGCCAGCAGCCTCCGCCCAGGGGCCGCGGCTCGCGGAAACACCATATATTTT,CASSLRPGAAARGNTIYF
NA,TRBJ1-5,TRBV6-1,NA,TGTGCCAGCAGTGCCAAGACAGCATATAGCAATCAGCCCCAGCATTTT,CASSAKTAYSNQPQHF
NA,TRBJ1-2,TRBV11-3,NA,TGTGCCAGCAGCCCGTCGCGAAACAGCAACTATGGCTACACCTTC,CASSPSRNSNYGYTF
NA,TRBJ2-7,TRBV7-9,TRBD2,TGTGCCAGCGTGGGAGGGAGTGGTAACGAGCAGTACTTC,CASVGGSGNEQYF
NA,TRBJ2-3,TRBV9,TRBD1,TGTGCCAGCAGCGTAGGTCAGGGGGCAACCGATACGCAGTATTTT,CASSVGQGATDTQYF
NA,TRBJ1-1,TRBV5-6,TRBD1,TGTGCCAGCTGGGCGTCGGGGACAGGGAGGTCTGAAGCTTTCTTT,CASWASGTGRSEAFF
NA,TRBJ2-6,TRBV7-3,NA,TGTGCCAGCAGCTTGGTGCCAGGCAGTCCGTCTGGGGCCAACGTCCTGACTTTC,CASSLVPGSPSGANVLTF
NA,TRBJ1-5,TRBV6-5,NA,TGTGCCAGCAGGCACCAGGGACTGAATCAGCCCCAGCATTTT,CASRHQGLNQPQHF
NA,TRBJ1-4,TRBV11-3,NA,TGTGCCAGCAGCTTCGGGCAGGGGAATGAAAAACTGTTTTTT,CASSFGQGNEKLFF
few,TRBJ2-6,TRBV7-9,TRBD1,TGTGCCAGCAGCTTCCTACAGGGGAGTAGTCTCGTCCTGACTTTC,CASSFLQGSSLVLTF
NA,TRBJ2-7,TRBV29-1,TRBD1,TGCAGCGTGGGACAGCCGCCCAACGAGCAGTACTTC,CSVGQPPNEQYF
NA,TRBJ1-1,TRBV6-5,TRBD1,TGTGCCAGCCAGACAGGGGTAGACACTGAAGCTTTCTTT,CASQTGVDTEAFF
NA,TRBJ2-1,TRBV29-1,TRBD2,TGCAGCAGCATCCGCGGCGGGACTAAATTAGTGCAGTTCTTC,CSSIRGGTKLVQFF